This TCR beta chain was captured by sequencing in a study of blood T cell repertoires in COVID-19. Study as a whole: PBMCs, B-cell-depleted T cells, or T cells provided the cDNA or gDNA that made up the material.

In the original analysis: Using reference gene primer amplification, nucleated cell counts were estimated. The assay was immunoSEQ multiplex PCR, and TCRdb's table has in-frame clones only and misses some. D and trimming come from the DNA, and the V and J calls and clone size come from that table. Of tens of thousands of clones in the sample, roughly 74% are singletons; the top ten hold less than 8.5%. Seattle enrolled patients during active infection and tracked them longitudinally. The CDR3 extends over 17 amino acids. Sequenced input: peripheral blood. The sequence came from a man aged 50-59 years with COVID-19, enrolled during active disease. The chain couples TRBV21-1 to TRBJ2-5; TRBD2, the table's D call, lacks a check against the DNA. TRBV21-1 is described as a pseudogene. The CDR3 DNA is TGTGCCAGCAGCAAAGGGCATAGCGGGGGGGCCGTCGAGACCCAGTACTTC. Its translation is CASSKGHSGGAVETQYF.